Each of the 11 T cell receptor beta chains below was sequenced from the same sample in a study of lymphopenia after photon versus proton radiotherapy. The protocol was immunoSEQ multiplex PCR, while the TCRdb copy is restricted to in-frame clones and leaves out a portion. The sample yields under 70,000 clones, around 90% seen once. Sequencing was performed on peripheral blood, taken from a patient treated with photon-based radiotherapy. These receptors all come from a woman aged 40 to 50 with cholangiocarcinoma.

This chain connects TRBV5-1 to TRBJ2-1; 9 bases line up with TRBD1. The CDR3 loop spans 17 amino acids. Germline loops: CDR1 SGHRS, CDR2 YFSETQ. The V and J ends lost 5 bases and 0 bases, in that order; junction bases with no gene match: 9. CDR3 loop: CASRAILTGGSYNEQFF. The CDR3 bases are TGCGCCAGCAGGGCGATCTTGACAGGGGGCTCCTACAATGAGCAGTTCTTC.

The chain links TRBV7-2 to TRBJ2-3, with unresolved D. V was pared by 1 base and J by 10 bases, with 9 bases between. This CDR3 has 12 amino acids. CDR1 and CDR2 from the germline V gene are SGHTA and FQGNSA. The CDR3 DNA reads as TGTGCCAGCAGCTTAGAGCGCCAGGCGCAGTATTTT. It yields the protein CASSLERQAQYF.

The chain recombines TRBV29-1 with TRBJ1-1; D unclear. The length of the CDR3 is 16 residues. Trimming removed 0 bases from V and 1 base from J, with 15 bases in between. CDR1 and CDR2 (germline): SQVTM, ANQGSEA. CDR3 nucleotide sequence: TGCAGCGTTGAAGACGTCCTAGGCAAGGAGAACACTGAAGCTTTCTTT. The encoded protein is CSVEDVLGKENTEAFF.

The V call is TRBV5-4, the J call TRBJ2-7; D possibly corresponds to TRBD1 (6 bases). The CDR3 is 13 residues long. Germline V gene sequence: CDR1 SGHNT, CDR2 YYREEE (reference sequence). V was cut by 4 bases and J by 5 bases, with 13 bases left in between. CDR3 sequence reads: CASSPDRFHEQYF. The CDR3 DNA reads TGTGCCAGCAGCCCCGACAGGTTCCACGAGCAGTACTTC.

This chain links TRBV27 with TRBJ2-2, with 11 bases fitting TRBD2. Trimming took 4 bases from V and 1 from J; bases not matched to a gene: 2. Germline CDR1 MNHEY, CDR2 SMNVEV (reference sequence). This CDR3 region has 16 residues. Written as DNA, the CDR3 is TGTGCCAGCAGTTCCGGGACTAGCGGGAACACCGGGGAGCTGTTTTTT. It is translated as CASSSGTSGNTGELFF.

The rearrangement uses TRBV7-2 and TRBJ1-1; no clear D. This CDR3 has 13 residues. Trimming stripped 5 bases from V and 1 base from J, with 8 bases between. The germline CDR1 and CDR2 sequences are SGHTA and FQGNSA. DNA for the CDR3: TGTGCCAGCAGCCAAGGACGGAACACTGAAGCTTTCTTT. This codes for CASSQGRNTEAFF.

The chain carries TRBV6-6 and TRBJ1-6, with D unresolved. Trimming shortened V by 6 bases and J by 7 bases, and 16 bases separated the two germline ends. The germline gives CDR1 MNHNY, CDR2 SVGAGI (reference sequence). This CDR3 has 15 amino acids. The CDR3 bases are TGTGCCAGCAGCGGTTCTGACATAGAGAATTCACCCCTCCACTTT. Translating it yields CASSGSDIENSPLHF.

The CDR3 sequence is CASRGTSGVTDTQYF. In DNA form, the CDR3 reads TGTGCCAGCAGGGGGACTAGCGGAGTTACAGATACGCAGTATTTT. The chain uses TRBV2 and TRBJ2-3; 11 nucleotides line up with TRBD2. This CDR3 has 15 amino acids. CDR1 and CDR2 (germline): SNHLY, FYNNEI. Trimming cost V 6 bases and J 3 bases; bases outside gene matches: 5.

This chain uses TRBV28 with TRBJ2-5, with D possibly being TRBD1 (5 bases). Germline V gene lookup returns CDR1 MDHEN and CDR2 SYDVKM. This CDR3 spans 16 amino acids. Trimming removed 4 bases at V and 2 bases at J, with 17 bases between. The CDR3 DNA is TGTGCCAGCAGTTCCCTTTCTCGGCCAGGGCAAGAGACCCAGTACTTC. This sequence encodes CASSSLSRPGQETQYF.

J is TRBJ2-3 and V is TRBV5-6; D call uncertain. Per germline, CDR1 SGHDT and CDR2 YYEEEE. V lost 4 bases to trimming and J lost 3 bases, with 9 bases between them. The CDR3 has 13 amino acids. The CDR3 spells CASSPRVTDTQYF. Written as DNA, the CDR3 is TGTGCCAGCAGCCCAAGAGTGACAGATACGCAGTATTTT.

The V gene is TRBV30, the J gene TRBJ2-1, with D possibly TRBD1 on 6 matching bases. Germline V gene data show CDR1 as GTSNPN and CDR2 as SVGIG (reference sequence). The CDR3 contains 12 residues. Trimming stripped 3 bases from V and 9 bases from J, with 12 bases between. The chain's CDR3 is CAWRHAGVEQFF. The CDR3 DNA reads TGTGCCTGGAGACATGCAGGGGTTGAGCAGTTCTTC.